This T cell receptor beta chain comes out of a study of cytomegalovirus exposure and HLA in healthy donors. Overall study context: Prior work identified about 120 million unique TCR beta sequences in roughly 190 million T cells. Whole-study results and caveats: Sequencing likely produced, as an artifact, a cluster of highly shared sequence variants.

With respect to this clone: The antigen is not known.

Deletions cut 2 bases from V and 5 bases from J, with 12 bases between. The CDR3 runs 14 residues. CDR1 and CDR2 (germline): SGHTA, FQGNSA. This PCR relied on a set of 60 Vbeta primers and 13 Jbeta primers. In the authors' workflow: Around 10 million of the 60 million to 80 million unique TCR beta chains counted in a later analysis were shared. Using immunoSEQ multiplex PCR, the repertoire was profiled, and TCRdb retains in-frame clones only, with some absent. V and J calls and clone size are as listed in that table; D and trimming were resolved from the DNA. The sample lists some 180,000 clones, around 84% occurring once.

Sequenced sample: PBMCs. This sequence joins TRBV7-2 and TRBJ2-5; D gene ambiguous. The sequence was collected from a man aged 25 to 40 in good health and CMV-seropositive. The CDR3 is CASSLTRILETQYF. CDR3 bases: TGTGCCAGCAGCTTAACGAGGATTCTGGAGACCCAGTACTTC. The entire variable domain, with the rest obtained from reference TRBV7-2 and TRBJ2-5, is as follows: GAGVSQSPSNKVTEKGKDVELRCDPISGHTALYWYRQSLGQGLEFLIYFQGNSAPDKSGLPSDRFSAERTGGSVSTLTIQRTQQEDSAVYLCASSLTRILETQYFGPGTRLLVL.